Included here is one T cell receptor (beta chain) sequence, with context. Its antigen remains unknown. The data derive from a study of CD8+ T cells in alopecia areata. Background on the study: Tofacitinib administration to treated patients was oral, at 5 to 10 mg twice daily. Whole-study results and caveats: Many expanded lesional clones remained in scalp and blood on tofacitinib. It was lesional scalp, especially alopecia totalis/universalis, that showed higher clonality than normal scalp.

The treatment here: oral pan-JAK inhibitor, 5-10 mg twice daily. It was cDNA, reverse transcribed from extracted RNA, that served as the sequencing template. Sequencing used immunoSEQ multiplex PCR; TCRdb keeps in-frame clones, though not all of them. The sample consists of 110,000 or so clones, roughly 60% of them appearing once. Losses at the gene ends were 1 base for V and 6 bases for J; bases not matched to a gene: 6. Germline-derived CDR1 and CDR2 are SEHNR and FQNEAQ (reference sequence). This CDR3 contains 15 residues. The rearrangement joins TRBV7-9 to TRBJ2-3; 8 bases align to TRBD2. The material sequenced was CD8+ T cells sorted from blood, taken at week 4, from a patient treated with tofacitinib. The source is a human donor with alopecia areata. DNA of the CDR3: TGTGCCAGCAGCTTAGTAGCGGGGATAGTCGATACGCAGTATTTT. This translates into CASSLVAGIVDTQYF.